Shown below are 28 T cell receptor beta chains from a single sample sequenced in a study of T-cell reconstitution after alpha-beta-depleted transplantation in children. Library preparation (for TCRbeta) was performed with unique molecular identifiers. TCRdb reanalysed the PCR reads using MiXCR and keeps one entry per CDR3 protein. The sample contains about 610,000 distinct CDR3 sequences, 8% to 11% of which appear only once. The material sequenced was PBMCs from the stem cell graft donor, taken from the stem cell graft. The source is a human donor who donated a stem cell graft to a child with acute myeloid leukemia.

In its sample, this clonotype was seen a few times. The chain recombines TRBV4-3 with TRBJ2-3; no clear D. This CDR3 contains 14 residues. V was pared by 0 bases and J by 0 bases, with 4 bases between. Germline CDR1 LGHNA, CDR2 YSLEER. The DNA for the CDR3 is TGCGCCAGCAGCCAAGAAGCCAGCACAGATACGCAGTATTTT. It codes for CASSQEASTDTQYF.

This clonotype has a count of ten or more. V is TRBV12-3 or TRBV12-4 and J is TRBJ1-1; D gene uncertain. Trimming took off 3 bases at V and 6 bases at J, with 14 bases between the two ends. The CDR3 spans 14 residues. CDR3: CASSLHLGDAEAFF. DNA of the CDR3: TGTGCCAGCAGTTTGCATTTAGGAGACGCTGAAGCTTTCTTT.

This clonotype was found many times. This sequence joins TRBV20-1 and TRBJ2-7, with D perhaps TRBD1 or TRBD2 (5 bases each). Deletions cut 5 bases from V and 0 bases from J, with 17 bases between. This CDR3 is 15 amino acids long. Germline values: CDR1 DFQATT, CDR2 SNEGSKA (reference sequence). The CDR3 nucleotides read TGCAGTGCTCTTTCCCGGGACCCCTTCTCCTACGAGCAGTACTTC. Protein: CSALSRDPFSYEQYF.

This chain connects TRBV28 to TRBJ2-3; D remains unclear. This CDR3 has 14 amino acids. Germline V gene lookup returns CDR1 MDHEN and CDR2 SYDVKM. Trimming cost V 7 bases and J 0 bases, with 11 bases left between them. This chain's CDR3 is CASTRLTSTDTQYF. The CDR3 DNA reads as TGTGCCAGCACGCGGCTTACTAGCACAGATACGCAGTATTTT.

This clonotype was detected ten times or more. The chain is built from TRBV20-1 and TRBJ2-1; D is perhaps TRBD2 (5 bases). The CDR3 has 15 amino acids. Looked up from germline, CDR1 is DFQATT and CDR2 is SNEGSKA (reference sequence). V lost 3 bases and J 5 bases, leaving 17 bases between the germline ends. Written as DNA, the CDR3 is TGCAGTGCTAGGAAGCGGATTGACCCCAACAATGAGCAGTTCTTC. This gives the protein CSARKRIDPNNEQFF.

The chain uses TRBV7-2 and TRBJ2-4, with D unclear. CDR3 length equals 13 residues. The V gene's germline CDR1 is SGHTA and CDR2 FQGNSA. V lost 6 bases and J 3 bases, leaving 9 bases between the germline ends. The DNA for the CDR3 is TGTGCCAGCAGTCACGACGGCAAAAACATTCAGTACTTC. Its protein is CASSHDGKNIQYF.

The V call is TRBV29-1, the J call TRBJ1-4, with D perhaps TRBD1 (5 bases). The CDR3 is made up of 11 amino acids. Trimming shortened V by 6 bases and J by 8 bases, and 10 bases separated the two germline ends. Per germline, CDR1 SQVTM and CDR2 ANQGSEA. The CDR3 nucleotides read TGCAGCGTACAGGCGAAGGAAAAACTGTTTTTT. It specifies CSVQAKEKLFF.

This clonotype has ten or more counts. The genes are TRBV29-1 and TRBJ2-2; 13 nucleotides agree with TRBD2. The CDR3 covers 15 residues. Germline lookup yields CDR1 SQVTM and CDR2 ANQGSEA. The V gene end was trimmed by 2 bases and the J gene end by 5 bases; junction bases not matched to a gene: 2. The CDR3 bases are TGCAGCGTTGAAACTAGCGGGAGGGAAACCGGGGAGCTGTTTTTT. It specifies CSVETSGRETGELFF.

This clonotype has more than one count but fewer than ten. DNA of the CDR3: TGTGCCAGCAGCCAGGGACACCGGACCACAGGGAACGAGCAGTACTTC. It translates to CASSQGHRTTGNEQYF. V is TRBV5-6 and J is TRBJ2-7; weak D call: TRBD1 (6 bases). Germline V gene sequence: CDR1 SGHDT, CDR2 YYEEEE. CDR3 length equals 16 residues. Trimming removed 4 bases at V and 5 bases at J, with 22 bases between.

This clonotype was counted between two and nine times. The chain has TRBV6-5 and TRBJ1-3, with TRBD1 as a possible D gene (5 bases). CDR1 MNHEY and CDR2 SVGAGI come from the germline V gene. Trimming cost V 4 bases and J 0 bases, with 10 bases left between them. The CDR3 consists of 15 residues. The CDR3 region is CASSFDSVSGNTIYF. For the CDR3, the DNA is TGTGCCAGCAGTTTCGACAGCGTCTCTGGAAACACCATATATTTT.

This clonotype was seen a few times. The chain couples TRBV3-1 to TRBJ2-5, with D maybe TRBD1 (6 bases). CDR1 and CDR2 (germline): LGHDT, YNNKEL (reference sequence). The CDR3 consists of 13 residues. Trimming pared 6 bases from V and 1 base from J, leaving 9 bases between. CDR3 nucleotides: TGTGCCAGCAGGCACAGGGTCCAAGAGACCCAGTACTTC. Its protein is CASRHRVQETQYF.

This clonotype was detected a few times. The chain recombines TRBV7-2 with TRBJ2-1; 8 positions match TRBD1. The CDR3 spans 13 residues. CDR1 and CDR2 (germline): SGHTA, FQGNSA. J gave up 12 bases and V 5 bases, and 9 bases lay outside the gene matches. Written as DNA, the CDR3 is TGTGCCAGCAGCCAAGACAGGGGAGGAGGGCAGTTCTTC. Its protein is CASSQDRGGGQFF.

This clonotype came up many times. The J gene is TRBJ2-7, the V gene TRBV4-1; D may be TRBD2 (5 bases). V lost 2 bases and J lost 6, with 17 bases in between. This CDR3 is 15 amino acids long. Germline assignment: CDR1 MGHRA and CDR2 YSYEKL. For the CDR3, the DNA is TGCGCCAGCAGCCAACCCCGCGGGTCCTCCATCGAGCAGTACTTC. Residues: CASSQPRGSSIEQYF.

This clonotype occurred a few times. The V gene is TRBV4-2, the J gene TRBJ2-7, with 9 bases matching TRBD2. The CDR3 contains 16 residues. V dropped 3 bases and J dropped 2; count of bases not matched to a gene: 8. CDR1 and CDR2 (germline): LGHNA, YNFKEQ. DNA for the CDR3: TGTGCCAGCAGCCACGCTAGCGGGATAGGGCCCTACGAGCAGTACTTC. The encoded protein is CASSHASGIGPYEQYF.

To note about this clonotype: The junction departs from germline at one end; a sequencing error may be responsible. This rearrangement joins TRBV7-2 to TRBJ2-7; weak D call: TRBD1 (7 bases). CDR1 SGHTA and CDR2 FQGNSA come from the germline V gene. This CDR3 is 14 amino acids long. CDR3 amino acids: CASSLQGGLYEQHF. CDR3 in DNA: TGTGCCAGCAGCTTACAGGGGGGTTTGTACGAGCAGCACTTC.

V and J are TRBV19 and TRBJ2-3; D gene ambiguous. The CDR3 has 16 amino acids. Germline CDR1 LNHDA, CDR2 SQIVND (reference sequence). V was pared by 3 bases and J by 1 base, with 14 bases between. CDR3 sequence reads: CASSISTGQGTDTQYF. As DNA, the CDR3 is TGTGCCAGTAGTATCTCGACCGGGCAGGGCACAGATACGCAGTATTTT. Full variable domain (outside the CDR3, taken from reference TRBV19 and TRBJ2-3): DGGITQSPKYLFRKEGQNVTLSCEQNLNHDAMYWYRQDPGQGLRLIYYSQIVNDFQKGDIAEGYSVSREKKESFPLTVTSAQKNPTAFYLCASSISTGQGTDTQYFGPGTRLTVL.

The rearrangement links TRBV12-3 or TRBV12-4 to TRBJ2-7, with TRBD1 matching 8 bases. V lost 0 bases, J lost 3 bases, and 7 bases stayed unmatched. There are 16 residues in the CDR3. DNA of the CDR3: TGTGCCAGCAGTTTAGCGACAGGGGTTCTTCTCTACGAGCAGTACTTC. It yields the protein CASSLATGVLLYEQYF.

This clonotype showed up just a few times. The V call is TRBV25-1, the J call TRBJ2-3, with 9 bases that match TRBD2. Germline V CDR1 and CDR2: MGHDK, SYGVNS. This CDR3 has 17 amino acids. Trimming cost V 4 bases and J 4 bases; bases outside gene matches: 12. This CDR3 reads CASSGNLAGEGSDTQYF. The CDR3 DNA reads TGTGCCAGCAGTGGAAATTTAGCGGGAGAGGGCTCAGATACGCAGTATTTT.

This clonotype was counted between two and nine times. The chain links TRBV25-1 to TRBJ2-2, with D possibly being TRBD1 or TRBD2 (5 bases each). With 6 bases removed from V and 3 bases from J, the gap between germline ends came to 11 bases. The germline V gene has CDR1 MGHDK and CDR2 SYGVNS. This CDR3 is built from 14 residues. The CDR3 spells CASRLGTDTGELFF. The CDR3 region has the DNA TGTGCCAGCAGGCTAGGGACCGACACCGGGGAGCTGTTTTTT.

This clonotype was seen repeatedly, ten times or more. The V call is TRBV7-8, the J call TRBJ2-1, with 10 bases that match TRBD1. CDR3 length equals 15 residues. Germline CDR1 SGHVS, CDR2 FQNEAQ. The V segment lost 3 bases and the J segment 9 bases; nucleotides outside the gene matches: 8. The CDR3 DNA sequence: TGTGCCAGCAGCTTCCCCCGGGACAGGGGTGGTGAGCAGTTCTTC. Translated: CASSFPRDRGGEQFF.

A few counts support this clonotype. CDR3 coding DNA: TGCAGTGCTCCGCCGGGGGATACGGACGGGGCCCAGTACTTC. Protein product: CSAPPGDTDGAQYF. This chain links TRBV20-1 with TRBJ2-5, with a possible D match to TRBD2 (6 bases). The germline gives CDR1 DFQATT, CDR2 SNEGSKA (reference sequence). This CDR3 is built from 14 residues. Trimming pared 5 bases from V and 9 bases from J, leaving 22 bases between.

This clonotype has a count of ten or more. The gene calls are TRBV20-1 and TRBJ2-5, with D perhaps matching TRBD2 (5 bases). V lost 0 bases, J lost 4 bases, and 18 bases lay in between. The CDR3 length is 16 residues. CDR1 DFQATT and CDR2 SNEGSKA come from the germline V gene (reference sequence). CDR3 in DNA: TGCAGTGCTAGAGATCTTCGTGGGAGCTATGGAGAGACCCAGTACTTC. Protein sequence: CSARDLRGSYGETQYF.

The V gene is TRBV18, the J gene TRBJ1-1; D gene unclear. In germline, CDR1 is KGHSH, CDR2 LQKENI. V was shortened by 6 bases and J by 7 bases, with 12 bases between the two germline ends. The CDR3 is made up of 12 amino acids. CDR3 in DNA: TGTGCCAGCTCGTCGATTGGGGATGAAGCTTTCTTT. Protein sequence: CASSSIGDEAFF.

This clonotype was detected a few times. This chain connects TRBV4-3 to TRBJ1-5; D is possibly TRBD1 (5 bases). Trimming removed 4 bases at V and 4 bases at J, with 14 bases between. Per germline, CDR1 LGHNA and CDR2 YSLEER. The CDR3 consists of 15 residues. CDR3 nucleotides: TGCGCCAGCAGCCGGGAGGAGGGGCAAAATCAGCCCCAGCATTTT. As protein: CASSREEGQNQPQHF.

This clonotype was recorded a few times. The gene calls are TRBV20-1 and TRBJ2-1; 12 nucleotides agree with TRBD2. Looked up from germline, CDR1 is DFQATT and CDR2 is SNEGSKA (reference sequence). With 5 bases clipped from V and 8 bases from J, the junction kept 13 bases outside the gene matches. The CDR3 covers 16 residues. In DNA form, the CDR3 reads TGCAGTGCTCCCCTCAGACTAGCGGGAGCGCAAGATGAGCAGTTCTTC. Protein product: CSAPLRLAGAQDEQFF.

This rearrangement joins TRBV25-1 to TRBJ2-6; D possibly corresponds to TRBD1 (6 bases). V was pared by 2 bases and J by 0 bases, with 14 bases between. The CDR3 runs 18 residues. Germline CDR1 is MGHDK and CDR2 is SYGVNS. The CDR3 DNA reads as TGTGCCAGCAGTGAACCCAGAGACAGGTCCTCTGGGGCCAACGTCCTGACTTTC. Protein sequence: CASSEPRDRSSGANVLTF.

This clonotype was detected a few times. The chain uses TRBV12-3 or TRBV12-4 and TRBJ2-1; 9 bases fit TRBD2. The V and J ends lost 6 bases and 6 bases, in that order; junction bases with no gene match: 9. This CDR3 spans 15 amino acids. In DNA form, the CDR3 reads TGTGCCAGCAGGTCGAGGACTAGCGATGTCAATGAGCAGTTCTTC. Translated: CASRSRTSDVNEQFF.

Only a few counts were recorded for this clonotype. This chain uses TRBV29-1 with TRBJ1-5; no reliable D call. Germline V lookup: CDR1 SQVTM, CDR2 ANQGSEA. The CDR3 is 13 amino acids. The V gene lost 7 bases and the J gene lost 3 bases, with 13 bases spanning the gap. The CDR3 nucleotides are TGCAGCGCGCGACAAGCACTCAATCAGCCCCAGCATTTT. Protein sequence: CSARQALNQPQHF.